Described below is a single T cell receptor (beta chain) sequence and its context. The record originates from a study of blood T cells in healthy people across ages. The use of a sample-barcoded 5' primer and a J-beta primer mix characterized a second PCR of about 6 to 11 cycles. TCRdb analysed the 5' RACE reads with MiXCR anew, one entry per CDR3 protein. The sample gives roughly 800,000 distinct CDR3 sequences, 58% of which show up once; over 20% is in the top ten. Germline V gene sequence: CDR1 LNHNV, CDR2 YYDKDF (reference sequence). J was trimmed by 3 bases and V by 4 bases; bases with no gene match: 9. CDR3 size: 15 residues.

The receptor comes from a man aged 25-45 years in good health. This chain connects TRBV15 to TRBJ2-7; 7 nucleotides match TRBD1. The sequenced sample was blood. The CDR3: CATSIRQGPSYEQYF. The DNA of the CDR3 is TGTGCCACCAGCATTAGACAGGGACCAAGCTACGAGCAGTACTTC.